Shown below are 9 T cell receptor beta chains from a single sample sequenced in a study of blood T cell repertoires in COVID-19. Generated by immunoSEQ multiplex PCR, the TCRdb table keeps only in-frame clones and is missing some. Counted here are about 380,000 clones, more than 75% occurring once; the ten biggest clones make up 1% to 1.5%. Sequenced sample: PBMCs or T cells enriched from blood (not recorded which). The receptors were sampled from a man aged 25-40 years who had recovered from COVID-19.

The chain recombines TRBV9 with TRBJ1-5, with D maybe TRBD1 (6 bases). The germline V and J ends were trimmed by 0 bases and 3 bases, with 10 bases remaining between them. CDR1 and CDR2 (germline): SGDLS, YYNGEE. The CDR3 length is 15 residues. CDR3 DNA: TGTGCCAGCAGCGTAGATACAGGGATCAATCAGCCCCAGCATTTT. It is translated as CASSVDTGINQPQHF.

The rearrangement joins TRBV18 to TRBJ1-6; no clear D. The CDR3 sequence is 16 residues long. Deletions cut 4 bases from V and 6 bases from J, with 16 bases between. Germline-derived CDR1 and CDR2 are KGHSH and LQKENI. CDR3 loop: CASSLEHAGSNSPLHF. DNA for the CDR3: TGTGCCAGCTCACTTGAACACGCCGGGTCTAATTCACCCCTCCACTTT.

The V and J genes are TRBV7-8 and TRBJ1-2; D is uncertain. Between the trimmed V and J ends, which lost 5 bases and 4 bases, there was a span of 11 bases. There are 13 residues in the CDR3. Germline CDR1 and CDR2: SGHVS and FQNEAQ. The CDR3 nucleotides read TGTGCCAGCAGCAACCACGACACCTATGGCTACACCTTC. Translated: CASSNHDTYGYTF.

J is TRBJ1-2 and V is TRBV5-4; possible D gene TRBD1, 5 bases. V lost 4 bases and J lost 3, with 16 bases in between. The germline CDR1 and CDR2 sequences are SGHNT and YYREEE (reference sequence). The CDR3 length is 15 residues. This CDR3 reads CASSPVATGDYGYTF. The DNA of the CDR3 is TGTGCCAGCAGCCCGGTGGCGACGGGGGACTATGGCTACACCTTC.

V and J are TRBV2 and TRBJ2-5; TRBD2 matches at 10 bases. This CDR3 comprises 18 residues. Germline V gene lookup returns CDR1 SNHLY and CDR2 FYNNEI. With V trimmed by 6 bases and J by 5 bases, 18 bases remained unmatched. CDR3 in amino acids: CASRAPAGLAASGETQYF. The CDR3, as DNA: TGTGCCAGCAGGGCCCCCGCCGGACTAGCGGCTTCAGGGGAGACCCAGTACTTC.

The chain joins TRBV3-1 (or the pseudogene TRBV3-2) to TRBJ2-7, with 7 bases identical to TRBD2. This CDR3 has 14 amino acids. From germline, CDR1 is LGHDT and CDR2 YNNKEL (reference sequence). The V and J ends lost 4 bases and 1 base, in that order; junction bases with no gene match: 4. CDR3 bases: TGTGCCAGCAGCCCGCGGGGGAAGTCCTACGAGCAGTACTTC. It translates to CASSPRGKSYEQYF.

This chain uses TRBV29-1 with TRBJ1-2; possibly TRBD1 for D (5 bases). Germline V gives CDR1 SQVTM, CDR2 ANQGSEA. The CDR3 is 14 amino acids. V dropped 1 base and J dropped 2 bases, with 11 bases sitting between them. The CDR3 sequence is CSVEGGAENYGYTF. The CDR3 DNA reads as TGCAGCGTTGAAGGTGGGGCCGAGAACTATGGCTACACCTTC.

The J gene is TRBJ2-2, the V gene TRBV3-1 (or the pseudogene TRBV3-2), with D unclear. V was pared by 5 bases and J by 4 bases, with 11 bases between. The germline gives CDR1 LGHDT, CDR2 YNNKEL (reference sequence). This CDR3 has 14 amino acids. The CDR3 nucleotides read TGTGCCAGCAGCTCCCTTGCTAGCACCGGGGAGCTGTTTTTT. Its translation: CASSSLASTGELFF.

The rearrangement uses TRBV5-6 and TRBJ1-1; 7 bases are a match to TRBD1. Trimming took 4 bases from V and 1 from J; bases not matched to a gene: 4. Germline loops: CDR1 SGHDT, CDR2 YYEEEE. The CDR3 runs to 14 residues. This chain's CDR3 is CASSRDSENTEAFF. In DNA form, the CDR3 reads TGTGCCAGCAGCAGGGACAGCGAGAACACTGAAGCTTTCTTT.